Listed here are 19 T cell receptor beta chains from one sample, sequenced in a study of Graves' ophthalmopathy and Graves' hyperthyroidism. Using RNA transcripts, the TCR beta CDR3 regions were amplified. The workflow started with a first-round RT-PCR run with HTBI primers and then moved on to a second-round multiplex PCR. TCRdb processed the multiplex PCR reads anew with MiXCR; each CDR3 protein has one entry. This sample has about 210,000 distinct CDR3 sequences; approximately 28% occur once, and the top ten carry approximately 9.6%. Sequenced material: peripheral blood. The receptors shown here come from a man aged 50 to 59 with Graves' ophthalmopathy.

This clonotype was observed a few times. J is TRBJ2-7 and V is TRBV6-1; D may be TRBD1 or TRBD2 (5 bases each). Germline assignment: CDR1 MNHNS and CDR2 SASEGT. Between the trimmed V and J ends, which lost 4 bases and 2 bases, there was a span of 12 bases. The CDR3 consists of 14 residues. CDR3 sequence reads: CASSVRDGPYEQYF. The CDR3 DNA reads TGTGCCAGCAGTGTCCGGGACGGTCCCTACGAGCAGTACTTC.

This clonotype was recorded many times. The chain links TRBV6-1 to TRBJ2-2; 8 bases are a match to TRBD1. CDR1 and CDR2 (germline): MNHNS, SASEGT. The CDR3 spans 15 residues. Trimming removed 7 bases from V and 6 bases from J; junction bases left unmatched: 10. The CDR3 nucleotides read TGTGCCAGCACGGAGGCAGGGGGCGTCCCCGGGGAGCTGTTTTTT. Translated: CASTEAGGVPGELFF.

The sample holds many counts of this clonotype. The chain carries TRBV7-2 and TRBJ1-2, with a weak D call TRBD1 (5 bases). The ends were cut back, 6 bases at V and 3 bases at J, with 14 bases in the middle. CDR1 and CDR2 from the germline V gene are SGHTA and FQGNSA. The CDR3 length is 14 residues. This CDR3 is CASRRGQGDYGYTF. CDR3 coding DNA: TGTGCCAGCAGAAGAGGTCAGGGCGACTATGGCTACACCTTC. Filled out from reference TRBV7-2 and TRBJ1-2, the complete variable domain reads GAGVSQSPSNKVTEKGKDVELRCDPISGHTALYWYRQSLGQGLEFLIYFQGNSAPDKSGLPSDRFSAERTGGSVSTLTIQRTQQEDSAVYLCASRRGQGDYGYTFGSGTRLTVV.

This clonotype was picked up many times. The chain employs TRBV2 and TRBJ2-7, with 11 bases aligning to TRBD2. The CDR3 is 15 amino acids. V lost 6 bases and J lost 4; bases outside the gene matches: 8. Per the germline V gene, CDR1 is SNHLY and CDR2 is FYNNEI. The CDR3 protein is CASSLRGTSGYEQYF. The CDR3 DNA reads as TGTGCCAGCAGCCTGAGAGGGACTAGCGGTTACGAGCAGTACTTC. Drawing the rest from reference TRBV2 and TRBJ2-7, the complete variable domain is EPEVTQTPSHQVTQMGQEVILRCVPISNHLYFYWYRQILGQKVEFLVSFYNNEISEKSEIFDDQFSVERPDGSNFTLKIRSTKLEDSAMYFCASSLRGTSGYEQYFGPGTRLTVT.

This clonotype was recorded at least ten times. The V and J genes are TRBV20-1 and TRBJ2-5; maybe TRBD2 (7 bases). The CDR3 length is 13 residues. Germline-derived CDR1 and CDR2 are DFQATT and SNEGSKA (reference sequence). The V gene lost 6 bases and the J gene lost 5 bases, with 16 bases spanning the gap. CDR3 loop: CSATGEGGETQYF. In DNA, the CDR3 is TGCAGTGCAACGGGGGAGGGGGGGGAGACCCAGTACTTC.

This clonotype was seen just once. This likely comes from a read error, as the CDR3 has no conserved phenylalanine or tryptophan at its end. The chain combines TRBV6-1 with TRBJ1-1; D is undetermined. The CDR3 has 13 residues. Germline V CDR1 and CDR2: MNHNS, SASEGT. V was cut by 3 bases and J by 11 bases, with 16 bases left in between. The CDR3 bases are TGTGCCAGCAGTGACGGTTACGTGAATCCGGCTTTCTCT. It translates to CASSDGYVNPAFS.

This clonotype was picked up many times. The V and J genes are TRBV29-1 and TRBJ1-2; 9 bases fit TRBD1. The CDR3 spans 12 residues. CDR1 and CDR2 from the germline V gene are SQVTM and ANQGSEA. The V gene end was trimmed by 3 bases and the J gene end by 12 bases; junction bases not matched to a gene: 8. The CDR3 sequence: CSVEEGYRGHTF. The CDR3 nucleotides are TGCAGCGTTGAGGAGGGCTACAGGGGGCACACCTTC.

Turning to this clonotype: The junction shows a germline mismatch at one end, possibly a read error. J is TRBJ2-5 and V is TRBV28; 8 bases align to TRBD1. In germline, CDR1 is MDHEN, CDR2 SYDVKM. This CDR3 region has 16 residues. The CDR3 sequence is CTSSLGDRSYQETQYF. CDR3 DNA: TGTACCAGCAGTTTGGGGGACAGGTCCTATCAAGAGACCCAGTACTTC.

This clonotype was observed many times. This likely comes from a read error, as the CDR3 has no conserved phenylalanine or tryptophan at its end. This chain links TRBV27 with TRBJ1-1; 7 bases are a match to TRBD1. The CDR3 is 13 amino acids. The trim removed 4 bases at V and 5 bases at J, leaving 4 bases unmatched. CDR1 is MNHEY and CDR2 is SMNVEV in the germline V gene (reference sequence). The CDR3 spells CASSSRGSTEAFS. CDR3 sequence (DNA): TGTGCCAGCAGTTCCAGGGGGTCTACTGAAGCTTTCTCT.

In this sample, this clonotype turned up many times. The V call is TRBV12-3 or TRBV12-4, the J call TRBJ1-2, with a weak D call TRBD1 (5 bases). V dropped 6 bases and J dropped 2 bases, with 10 bases sitting between them. This CDR3 is 13 amino acids long. DNA for the CDR3: TGTGCCAGCAGCTTGGGGCGGAACTATGGCTACACCTTC. Translation: CASSLGRNYGYTF.

This clonotype turned up a few times. The rearrangement uses TRBV6-1 and TRBJ2-5, with D possibly being TRBD1 (6 bases). V lost 5 bases and J lost 4, with 14 bases in between. In germline, CDR1 is MNHNS, CDR2 SASEGT. This CDR3 comprises 14 residues. The DNA of the CDR3 is TGTGCCAGCAGTCCACAGGGATTACGAGAGACCCAGTACTTC. It encodes CASSPQGLRETQYF.

This clonotype has at least ten counts. J is TRBJ2-2 and V is TRBV6-5; possibly TRBD1 for D (5 bases). The CDR3 is 14 residues long. With 10 bases removed from V and 1 base from J, the gap between germline ends came to 13 bases. Germline V gene lookup returns CDR1 MNHEY and CDR2 SVGAGI. The CDR3 sequence: CATKPRENTGELFF. DNA for the CDR3: TGTGCCACGAAACCCAGGGAGAACACCGGGGAGCTGTTTTTT.

This clonotype came up many times. The J gene is TRBJ1-1, the V gene TRBV12-3 or TRBV12-4; D might be TRBD1 (5 bases). V was trimmed by 2 bases and J by 0 bases, leaving 22 bases between them. The CDR3 consists of 19 residues. CDR3 sequence reads: CASSLKKLDILSMNTEAFF. DNA for the CDR3: TGTGCCAGCAGTTTAAAGAAACTGGACATCTTGAGCATGAACACTGAAGCTTTCTTT.

This clonotype was seen repeatedly, ten times or more. The J gene is TRBJ2-2, the V gene TRBV12-3 or TRBV12-4; no definite D call. V lost 11 bases to trimming and J lost 4 bases, with 17 bases between them. The CDR3 is 14 amino acids. CDR3 DNA sequence: TGTGCCTCTTCGGATCAACTCCTCACCGGGGAGCTGTTTTTT. This encodes CASSDQLLTGELFF.

Only one count was recorded for this clonotype. The chain couples TRBV20-1 to TRBJ2-5; D uncertain. This CDR3 is 11 amino acids long. V lost 3 bases, J lost 3 bases, and 5 bases lay in between. CDR1 DFQATT and CDR2 SNEGSKA come from the germline V gene (reference sequence). The CDR3 nucleotides read TGCAGTGCTAGCCCAGAAGAGACCCAGTACTTC. Its protein is CSASPEETQYF.

This sequence joins TRBV27 and TRBJ2-5; 11 bases are shared with TRBD1. Germline loops: CDR1 MNHEY, CDR2 SMNVEV (reference sequence). Trimming cost V 6 bases and J 6 bases; bases outside gene matches: 9. The CDR3 runs 15 residues. DNA for the CDR3: TGTGCCAGCAGACGCGGGACAGGGGGGCGGCAGACCCAGTACTTC. Its protein is CASRRGTGGRQTQYF.

This clonotype has just a few counts. The chain has TRBV12-3 or TRBV12-4 and TRBJ2-5; TRBD1 might be the D (6 bases). Trimming removed 5 bases from V and 5 bases from J, with 12 bases in between. The CDR3 has 13 amino acids. In DNA, the CDR3 is TGTGCCAGCAGTCTCTCAGGGGTGGAGACCCAGTACTTC. Protein sequence: CASSLSGVETQYF.

V gene TRBV6-1 combines with J gene TRBJ2-2; a possible D gene is TRBD1 (5 bases). In germline, CDR1 is MNHNS, CDR2 SASEGT. Trimming left V 1 base short and J 5 bases short, with 11 bases between. The CDR3 totals 15 residues. The CDR3 coding sequence is TGTGCCAGCAGTGAAGGCTGGGGCCCGACCGGGGAGCTGTTTTTT. Encoded protein: CASSEGWGPTGELFF.

This chain connects TRBV12-3 or TRBV12-4 to TRBJ1-5, with D possibly TRBD1 on 5 matching bases. This CDR3 is built from 14 residues. V lost 4 bases and J 7 bases, leaving 14 bases between the germline ends. The CDR3 reads CASSYEGMRQPQHF. CDR3 nucleotides: TGTGCCAGCAGTTATGAGGGGATGAGGCAGCCCCAGCATTTT.